The 10 T cell receptor beta chains below all came from one sample that was sequenced in a study of naive and memory T cell subsets. Blood and skin TCR RNA was reverse transcribed with alpha and beta constant primers. TCRdb redid the calling of the 5' RACE reads with MiXCR, one entry per CDR3 protein. The sample contains approximately 27,000 distinct CDR3 sequences, 20% to 25% of which appear only once. Whole blood, roughly 2.4 ml, came from adult healthy volunteers. Source of these receptors: a female donor in good health.

This clonotype was seen at least ten times. V usage is TRBV18 and J usage is TRBJ2-1; 11 nucleotides agree with TRBD2. Germline V gives CDR1 KGHSH, CDR2 LQKENI. This CDR3 comprises 13 residues. V shed 4 bases, J shed 8 bases, and the junction held 1 base outside the gene matches. In nucleotides, the CDR3 is TGTGCCAGCTCACTACTAGCGGGAGATGAGCAGTTCTTC. Protein sequence: CASSLLAGDEQFF.

At least ten counts were recorded for this clonotype. The chain couples TRBV10-1 to TRBJ2-3, with 11 bases matching TRBD2. Germline-derived CDR1 and CDR2 are WNHNN and SYGVQD (reference sequence). This CDR3 comprises 16 residues. V lost 2 bases, J lost 2 bases, and 3 bases stayed unmatched. The CDR3: CASSEASGGSTDTQYF. CDR3 DNA sequence: TGCGCCAGCAGTGAGGCTAGCGGGGGGTCCACAGATACGCAGTATTTT.

The CDR3 loop reads CSVTPGQGFTEAFF. The CDR3, as DNA: TGCAGCGTAACTCCGGGACAGGGTTTCACTGAAGCTTTCTTT. This chain links TRBV29-1 with TRBJ1-1; TRBD1 aligns across 9 bases. The CDR3 spans 14 residues. The J segment lost 4 bases and the V segment lost 6 bases, leaving 9 bases of the junction unmatched. The germline V gene encodes CDR1 SQVTM and CDR2 ANQGSEA.

This clonotype has just a few counts. The V call is TRBV20-1, the J call TRBJ2-3, with D perhaps matching TRBD2 (6 bases). CDR1 DFQATT and CDR2 SNEGSKA come from the germline V gene (reference sequence). Trimming left V 1 base short and J 5 bases short, with 13 bases between. The CDR3 runs 14 residues. The CDR3 nucleotides are TGCAGTGCTAGAGGCAAGGGAGGTGAAGATACGCAGTATTTT. Its protein is CSARGKGGEDTQYF.

This chain uses TRBV6-2 or TRBV6-3 with TRBJ2-7; D might be TRBD1 (5 bases). V lost 6 bases to trimming and J lost 5 bases, with 23 bases between them. Per germline, CDR1 MNHEY and CDR2 SVGEGT. The CDR3 runs 16 residues. CDR3 bases: TGTGCCAGCAGCAGCTTAGGTTGGGCAGGGCCGGACGAGCAGTACTTC. Amino acid sequence: CASSSLGWAGPDEQYF.

This clonotype is medium-sized in the sample. The chain carries TRBV29-1 and TRBJ2-3; 10 bases agree with TRBD2. This CDR3 spans 16 amino acids. With 4 bases clipped from V and 0 bases from J, the junction kept 7 bases outside the gene matches. Germline CDR1 is SQVTM and CDR2 is ANQGSEA. Written as DNA, the CDR3 is TGCAGCGTTGCGGCTCTAGCGGGGGAAAGCACAGATACGCAGTATTTT. This codes for CSVAALAGESTDTQYF.

This clonotype was seen repeatedly, ten times or more. The chain has TRBV11-2 and TRBJ2-7; 9 bases map to TRBD1. V trimming: 4 bases; J trimming: 3 bases; junction bases outside the gene matches: 7. Germline lookup yields CDR1 SGHAT and CDR2 FQNNGV. CDR3 length: 15 residues. CDR3 residues: CASSWPGQGIYEQYF. The DNA of the CDR3 is TGTGCCAGCAGCTGGCCGGGACAGGGTATCTACGAGCAGTACTTC.

The genes are TRBV29-1 and TRBJ2-5; 8 nucleotides agree with TRBD2. V lost 5 bases, J lost 6 bases, and 11 bases stayed unmatched. Per the germline V gene, CDR1 is SQVTM and CDR2 is ANQGSEA. The CDR3 totals 14 residues. CDR3 coding DNA: TGCAGCGTTTTCAGGGCTAGCGGGCCGCAGACCCAGTACTTC. Translation gives CSVFRASGPQTQYF.

This clonotype was counted ten times or more. CDR3 sequence (DNA): TGTGCCAGCAGCTTAGCTAGCCTAAGCACAGATACGCAGTATTTT. This codes for CASSLASLSTDTQYF. This sequence joins TRBV13 and TRBJ2-3; tentative D call: TRBD2 (5 bases). Trimming shortened V by 1 base and J by 0 bases, and 8 bases separated the two germline ends. Germline lookup yields CDR1 PRHDT and CDR2 FYEKMQ (reference sequence). This CDR3 comprises 15 residues.

This clonotype is deemed medium-sized. Written as DNA, the CDR3 is TGTGCCAGCAGTCATAACAGGGGCGATTTCCCTGAAGCTTTCTTT. As protein: CASSHNRGDFPEAFF. The rearrangement links TRBV5-4 to TRBJ1-1; the match to TRBD1 covers 7 bases. Per the germline V gene, CDR1 is SGHNT and CDR2 is YYREEE (reference sequence). The CDR3 loop spans 15 amino acids. Trimming removed 5 bases from V and 6 bases from J; junction bases left unmatched: 13.